Listed below are T cell receptor beta chains from one sample, sequenced in a study of T cells in Graves' hyperthyroidism and ophthalmopathy. A single record per CDR3 protein comes from TCRdb applying MiXCR to the multiplex PCR reads. There are around 180,000 distinct CDR3 sequences in the sample; over 15% occur only once, and under 35% lies in the top ten. Sequencing input: blood. The receptors derive from a woman between 50 and 59 years old with Graves' hyperthyroidism. Both conserved end residues are part of each CDR3. A D gene is named only where the DNA matches it firmly. Some rows have no size entry. The others give once, few or many, or a class for an expanded clone.

J: TRBJ2-7
V: TRBV19
size: many
D: NA
DNA: TGTGCCAGTAGACCACAAAACGTTTCCTACGAGCAGTACTTC
CDR3: CASRPQNVSYEQYF

J: TRBJ1-4
V: TRBV10-3
size: many
D: TRBD1
DNA: TGTGCCATCAGTGATCCTACAGGGGGGACTGAAAAACTGTTTTTT
CDR3: CAISDPTGGTEKLFF

J: TRBJ1-1
V: TRBV6-1
size: many
D: NA
DNA: TGTGCCAGCGGATACACGGCCGGGACTTTCTTT
CDR3: CASGYTAGTFF

J: TRBJ1-1
V: TRBV7-2
size: many
D: NA
DNA: TGTGCCAGCAGCTTCGGAGGGAGGGAGACTGAAGCTTTCTTT
CDR3: CASSFGGRETEAFF

J: TRBJ1-1
V: TRBV7-3
size: NA
D: TRBD1
DNA: TGTGCCAGCAGGTCCGGGACAGGTGTATTGAACACTGAAGCTTTCTTT
CDR3: CASRSGTGVLNTEAFF

J: TRBJ2-7
V: TRBV7-6
size: many
D: NA
DNA: TGTGCCAGCAGCCCCGACAGAAACGAGCAGTACTTC
CDR3: CASSPDRNEQYF

J: TRBJ1-3
V: TRBV2
size: many
D: TRBD1
DNA: TGTGCCAGCAGTGAAGCAGACAGGGGGTTTACTGGAAACACCATATATTTT
CDR3: CASSEADRGFTGNTIYF

J: TRBJ1-1
V: TRBV7-2
size: many
D: TRBD1
DNA: TGTGCCAGCACCCGGACAGGAACTGACACTGAAGCTTTCTTT
CDR3: CASTRTGTDTEAFF

J: TRBJ2-2
V: TRBV27
size: many
D: TRBD2
DNA: TGTGCCAGCAGTTTGATTGGACTAGCGGTGAACACCGGGGAGCTGTTTTTT
CDR3: CASSLIGLAVNTGELFF

J: TRBJ2-3
V: TRBV27
size: many
D: NA
DNA: TGTGCCAGCCTTCACCGGGGGCTGGGCACAGATACGCAGTATTTT
CDR3: CASLHRGLGTDTQYF

J: TRBJ2-3
V: TRBV29-1
size: many
D: NA
DNA: TGCAGCGTTCTTAAAGATTATACGCAGTATTTT
CDR3: CSVLKDYTQYF

J: TRBJ1-5
V: TRBV12-3/TRBV12-4
size: many
D: TRBD1
DNA: TGTGCCAGCAGCGAACAGGGGTTGAATCAGCCCCAGCATTTT
CDR3: CASSEQGLNQPQHF

J: TRBJ2-2
V: TRBV5-5
size: many
D: TRBD2
DNA: TGTGCCAGCAGCTGGGGACTAGCGGGGGTTAACACCGGGGAGCTGTTTTTT
CDR3: CASSWGLAGVNTGELFF

J: TRBJ2-1
V: TRBV20-1
size: NA
D: TRBD2
DNA: TGCAGTGCTAGCACCAGTGAGCGGGGCCTAAGGAATGAGCAGTTCTTC
CDR3: CSASTSERGLRNEQFF

J: TRBJ1-2
V: TRBV3-1
size: many
D: TRBD1
DNA: TGTGCCAGTGGTGACAGGGGCATTGGCTACACCTTC
CDR3: CASGDRGIGYTF

J: TRBJ1-2
V: TRBV4-1
size: NA
D: TRBD1
DNA: TGCGCCAGCAGCTATCAGACAGGGGAACATGGCTACACCTTC
CDR3: CASSYQTGEHGYTF

J: TRBJ2-7
V: TRBV27
size: many
D: NA
DNA: TGTGCCAGCAGTTCTGGGGACTACGAGCAGTACTTC
CDR3: CASSSGDYEQYF

J: TRBJ1-2
V: TRBV7-9
size: few
D: NA
DNA: TGTGCCAGCAGCCCCGGGTCAAAACAGACGAATACCTATGGCTACACCTTC
CDR3: CASSPGSKQTNTYGYTF

J: TRBJ1-6
V: TRBV14
size: many
D: TRBD1
DNA: TGTGCCAGCAGCCAAGCCTCCAGGGGGGTTGGTTCACCCCTCCACTTT
CDR3: CASSQASRGVGSPLHF

J: TRBJ1-5
V: TRBV25-1
size: many
D: NA
DNA: TGTGCCAGCAGTGAATATCTTCCAGGCCACCTTCCGTATAGCAATCAGCCCCAGCATTTT
CDR3: CASSEYLPGHLPYSNQPQHF

J: TRBJ1-2
V: TRBV2
size: NA
D: NA
DNA: TGTGCCAGCAGTGACCCGGCCAACTATGGCTACACCTTC
CDR3: CASSDPANYGYTF

J: TRBJ2-7
V: TRBV6-5
size: many
D: NA
DNA: TGTGCCAGCAGTTACTCGAGTCGGACCCCCTACGAGCAGTACTTC
CDR3: CASSYSSRTPYEQYF

J: TRBJ2-7
V: TRBV14
size: few
D: NA
DNA: TGTGCCAGCAGCCCCGGGGACATATCCTACGAGCAGTACTTC
CDR3: CASSPGDISYEQYF

J: TRBJ2-7
V: TRBV6-1
size: many
D: NA
DNA: TGTGCCAGCCGGGGGGGGGACAGGGCCCACGAGCAGTACTTC
CDR3: CASRGGDRAHEQYF

J: TRBJ2-7
V: TRBV3-1
size: many
D: NA
DNA: TGTGCCAGCAGCCAAGACTTGGCGTACTCCTACGAGCAGTACTTC
CDR3: CASSQDLAYSYEQYF

J: TRBJ1-1
V: TRBV5-1
size: many
D: TRBD1
DNA: TGCGCCAGCAGCTTGTTCGGGCAGGGGGCAACTGAAGCTTTCTTT
CDR3: CASSLFGQGATEAFF